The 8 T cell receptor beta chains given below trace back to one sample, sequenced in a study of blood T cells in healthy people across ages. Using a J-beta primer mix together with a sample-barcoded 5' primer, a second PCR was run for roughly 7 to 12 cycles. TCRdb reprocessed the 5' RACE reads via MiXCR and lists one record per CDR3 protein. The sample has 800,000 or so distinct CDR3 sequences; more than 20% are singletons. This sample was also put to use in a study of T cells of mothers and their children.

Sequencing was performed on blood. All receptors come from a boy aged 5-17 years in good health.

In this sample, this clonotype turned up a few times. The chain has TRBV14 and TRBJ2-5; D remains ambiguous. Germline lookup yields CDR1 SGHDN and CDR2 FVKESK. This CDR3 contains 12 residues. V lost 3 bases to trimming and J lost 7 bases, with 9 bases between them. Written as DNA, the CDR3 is TGTGCCAGCAGCCAGGGTCGTGGGACCCAGTACTTC. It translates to CASSQGRGTQYF.

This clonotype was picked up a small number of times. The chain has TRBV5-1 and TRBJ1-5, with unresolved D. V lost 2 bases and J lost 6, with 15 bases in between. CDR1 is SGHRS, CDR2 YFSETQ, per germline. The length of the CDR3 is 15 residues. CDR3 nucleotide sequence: TGCGCCAGCAGCTTAGTGCATAGCAAGGGTCAGCCCCAGCATTTT. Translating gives CASSLVHSKGQPQHF.

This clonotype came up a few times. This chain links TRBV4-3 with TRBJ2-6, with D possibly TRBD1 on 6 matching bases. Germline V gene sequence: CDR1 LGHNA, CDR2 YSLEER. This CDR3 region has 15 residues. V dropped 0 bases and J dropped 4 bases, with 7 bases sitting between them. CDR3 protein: CASSQEGAGANVLTF. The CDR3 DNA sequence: TGCGCCAGCAGCCAAGAGGGGGCCGGGGCCAACGTCCTGACTTTC.

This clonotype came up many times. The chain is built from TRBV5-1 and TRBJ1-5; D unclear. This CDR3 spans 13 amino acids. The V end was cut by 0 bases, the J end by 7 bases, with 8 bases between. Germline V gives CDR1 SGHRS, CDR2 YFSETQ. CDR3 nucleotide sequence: TGCGCCAGCAGCTTGGAAGGCGGCCAGCCCCAGCATTTT. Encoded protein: CASSLEGGQPQHF.

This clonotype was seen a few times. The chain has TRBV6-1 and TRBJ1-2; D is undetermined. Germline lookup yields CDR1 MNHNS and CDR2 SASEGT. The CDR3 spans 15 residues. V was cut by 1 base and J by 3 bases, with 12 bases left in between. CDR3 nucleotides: TGTGCCAGCAGTGAAGATCATTGGGGTGACTATGGCTACACCTTC. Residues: CASSEDHWGDYGYTF.

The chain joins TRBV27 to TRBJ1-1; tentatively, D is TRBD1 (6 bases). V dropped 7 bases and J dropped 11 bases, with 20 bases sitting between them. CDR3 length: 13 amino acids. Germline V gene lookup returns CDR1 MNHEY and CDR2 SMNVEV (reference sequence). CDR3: CASTRGRGGDAFF. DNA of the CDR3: TGTGCCAGCACCCGAGGCAGGGGTGGGGATGCTTTCTTT.

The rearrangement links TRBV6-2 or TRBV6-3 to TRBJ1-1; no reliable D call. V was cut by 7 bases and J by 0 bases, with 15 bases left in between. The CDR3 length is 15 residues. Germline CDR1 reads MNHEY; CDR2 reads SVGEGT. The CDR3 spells CASNFKRTVNTEAFF. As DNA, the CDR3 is TGTGCCAGCAATTTCAAAAGGACGGTGAACACTGAAGCTTTCTTT.

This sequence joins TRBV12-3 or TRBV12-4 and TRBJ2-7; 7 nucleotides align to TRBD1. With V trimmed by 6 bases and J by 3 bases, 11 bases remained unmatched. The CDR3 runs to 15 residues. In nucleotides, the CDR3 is TGTGCCAGCAGCCCGACAGGGAGATTGGACTACGAGCAGTACTTC. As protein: CASSPTGRLDYEQYF.